The 31 T cell receptor beta chains below were found in one sample sequenced in a study of T cells in Graves' hyperthyroidism and ophthalmopathy. The CDR3 regions of TCR beta were amplified from RNA transcripts. The study used the HTBI primer set for a first-round RT-PCR of the TCR CDR3. TCRdb called the multiplex PCR reads again in MiXCR, with one record for every CDR3 protein. Of about 520,000 distinct CDR3 sequences in the sample, approximately 25% were seen once. Sequencing used blood. These TCRs come from a woman in her 30s with Graves' ophthalmopathy.

In its sample, this clonotype was seen a few times. The V and J genes are TRBV12-3 or TRBV12-4 and TRBJ1-5; weak D call: TRBD1 (5 bases). V was shortened by 7 bases and J by 5 bases, with 15 bases between the two germline ends. The CDR3 spans 14 residues. The CDR3 bases are TGTGCCAGCACCCCCCCCTCGACAGATCAGCCCCAGCATTTT. Protein: CASTPPSTDQPQHF.

As concerns this clonotype: One base away lies a much larger clone, so this may be a sequencing read error. The gene calls are TRBV28 and TRBJ2-7; a possible D gene is TRBD2 (6 bases). The germline V gene has CDR1 MDHEN and CDR2 SYDVKM. V lost 10 bases and J lost 6, with 25 bases in between. The CDR3 has 15 amino acids. CDR3 nucleotides: TGTGCCATCAGCCTAACTGGGGAGGTCCTCCGCGAGCAGTACTTC. As protein: CAISLTGEVLREQYF.

The V call is TRBV11-2, the J call TRBJ2-5; possible D gene TRBD1, 6 bases. This CDR3 comprises 13 residues. Per the germline V gene, CDR1 is SGHAT and CDR2 is FQNNGV. The ends were cut back, 5 bases at V and 5 bases at J, with 12 bases in the middle. CDR3 sequence reads: CASSRDMAETQYF. CDR3 nucleotide sequence: TGTGCCAGCAGCAGGGACATGGCGGAGACCCAGTACTTC.

This clonotype was observed a few times. The V and J genes are TRBV19 and TRBJ1-2; 9 bases match TRBD1. The CDR3 has 13 amino acids. Unmatched junction bases numbered 3, after V lost 7 bases and J lost 3 bases. Per germline, CDR1 LNHDA and CDR2 SQIVND (reference sequence). Written as DNA, the CDR3 is TGTGCCAGTATAGGGACAGGGCACTATGGCTACACCTTC. The encoded protein is CASIGTGHYGYTF. The complete variable domain, with remaining parts taken from reference TRBV19 and TRBJ1-2, reads DGGITQSPKYLFRKEGQNVTLSCEQNLNHDAMYWYRQDPGQGLRLIYYSQIVNDFQKGDIAEGYSVSREKKESFPLTVTSAQKNPTAFYLCASIGTGHYGYTFGSGTRLTVV.

At least ten counts were recorded for this clonotype. The gene calls are TRBV2 and TRBJ1-2, with unresolved D. Germline CDR1 reads SNHLY; CDR2 reads FYNNEI. This CDR3 comprises 17 residues. Between the trimmed V and J ends, which lost 2 bases and 1 base, there was a span of 17 bases. The CDR3 region has the DNA TGTGCCAGCAGTGAAACCCCCCAGAGGTCTTTTAACTATGGCTACACCTTC. It yields the protein CASSETPQRSFNYGYTF.

This clonotype came up many times. J is TRBJ1-2 and V is TRBV12-3 or TRBV12-4, with D hard to call. The CDR3 is 12 amino acids. V was shortened by 6 bases and J by 8 bases, with 13 bases between the two germline ends. The CDR3 loop is CASSKIGWGYTF. CDR3 nucleotides: TGTGCCAGCAGCAAAATCGGATGGGGCTACACCTTC.

This clonotype occurred many times. CDR3 loop: CAISERQPEAFF. The CDR3 nucleotides are TGTGCCATCAGTGAGCGGCAGCCTGAAGCTTTCTTT. The chain employs TRBV10-3 and TRBJ1-1, with D hard to call. The V gene lost 2 bases and the J gene lost 6 bases, with 7 bases spanning the gap. The CDR3 consists of 12 residues. Germline CDR1 reads ENHRY; CDR2 reads SYGVKD.

This clonotype was recorded at least ten times. V is TRBV7-8 and J is TRBJ2-7; TRBD1 agrees at 8 bases. Losses at the gene ends were 4 bases for V and 2 bases for J; bases not matched to a gene: 7. CDR1 SGHVS and CDR2 FQNEAQ come from the germline V gene. The CDR3 runs 15 residues. For the CDR3, the DNA is TGTGCCAGCAGCTCCCCAGGGGGCGTCCCCTACGAGCAGTACTTC. Its protein is CASSSPGGVPYEQYF.

Many counts were recorded for this clonotype. The CDR3 is CATSRDIVAPQNYGYTF. CDR3 in DNA: TGTGCCACCAGCAGAGATATTGTGGCCCCACAAAACTATGGCTACACCTTC. The V call is TRBV15, the J call TRBJ1-2; unclear D gene. Per germline, CDR1 LNHNV and CDR2 YYDKDF (reference sequence). The CDR3 loop spans 17 amino acids. V was pared by 0 bases and J by 2 bases, with 16 bases between.

This clonotype has ten or more counts. V and J are TRBV29-1 and TRBJ1-1, with D perhaps matching TRBD1 (6 bases). The CDR3 runs 11 residues. Germline values: CDR1 SQVTM, CDR2 ANQGSEA. Trimming shortened V by 6 bases and J by 7 bases, and 12 bases separated the two germline ends. For the CDR3, the DNA is TGCAGCGTAACCAGGGGTGGTGAAGCTTTCTTT. It yields the protein CSVTRGGEAFF.

In its sample, this clonotype was seen a few times. The V gene is TRBV28, the J gene TRBJ1-1, with 7 bases aligning to TRBD1. The V gene's germline CDR1 is MDHEN and CDR2 SYDVKM. The ends lost 5 bases at V and 3 bases at J; junction bases unmatched: 9. The CDR3 sequence is 15 residues long. CDR3 sequence reads: CASSPSSGTDTEAFF. The DNA for the CDR3 is TGTGCCAGCAGTCCTTCTTCCGGGACAGACACTGAAGCTTTCTTT. Complete variable domain (other parts from reference TRBV28 and TRBJ1-1): DVKVTQSSRYLVKRTGEKVFLECVQDMDHENMFWYRQDPGLGLRLIYFSYDVKMKEKGDIPEGYSVSREKKERFSLILESASTNQTSMYLCASSPSSGTDTEAFFGQGTRLTVV.

In its sample, this clonotype was seen many times. The chain couples TRBV20-1 to TRBJ1-1, with D possibly matching TRBD1 (6 bases). CDR3 size: 12 residues. Germline CDR1 reads DFQATT; CDR2 reads SNEGSKA (reference sequence). V lost 5 bases, J lost 4 bases, and 11 bases lay in between. The CDR3 coding sequence is TGCAGTGCTTTACAGGGCATCACTGAAGCTTTCTTT. The encoded protein is CSALQGITEAFF.

This clonotype was recorded many times. The chain uses TRBV6-2 or TRBV6-3 and TRBJ2-2; 10 bases map to TRBD2. Germline values: CDR1 MNHEY, CDR2 SVGEGT. Losses at the gene ends were 3 bases for V and 3 bases for J; bases not matched to a gene: 4. This CDR3 spans 16 amino acids. CDR3 protein: CASSYLLAGYTGELFF. CDR3 DNA: TGTGCCAGCAGTTATTTACTAGCGGGGTACACCGGGGAGCTGTTTTTT.

This clonotype was counted at least ten times. This chain joins TRBV15 and TRBJ2-5; D is unresolved. V gave up 2 bases and J gave up 4 bases, with 5 bases separating them. The CDR3 loop spans 12 amino acids. CDR1 LNHNV and CDR2 YYDKDF come from the germline V gene (reference sequence). The CDR3 here is CATSRSGETQYF. CDR3 in DNA: TGTGCCACCAGCAGATCAGGAGAGACCCAGTACTTC.

The chain has TRBV5-5 and TRBJ2-7, with D maybe TRBD2 (6 bases). CDR1 and CDR2 from the germline V gene are SGHKS and YYEKEE (reference sequence). The ends were cut back, 4 bases at V and 1 base at J, with 15 bases in the middle. This CDR3 region has 15 residues. CDR3 loop: CASSPPGLESYEQYF. The CDR3 DNA follows: TGTGCCAGCAGCCCACCGGGACTGGAGTCCTACGAGCAGTACTTC.

V gene TRBV6-2 or TRBV6-3 combines with J gene TRBJ1-3; D is undetermined. The CDR3 extends over 15 amino acids. The germline V gene has CDR1 MNHEY and CDR2 SVGEGT. V was cut by 2 bases and J by 0 bases, with 8 bases left in between. CDR3 sequence: CASSYRRISGNTIYF. The DNA of the CDR3 is TGTGCCAGCAGTTACCGCAGGATCTCTGGAAACACCATATATTTT.

This clonotype was counted at least ten times. The J gene is TRBJ2-7, the V gene TRBV20-1, with 7 bases identical to TRBD1. V shed 5 bases and J 6 bases; nucleotides not matched to a gene: 10. This CDR3 spans 13 amino acids. Germline V lookup: CDR1 DFQATT, CDR2 SNEGSKA (reference sequence). CDR3 sequence (DNA): TGCAGTGCTCCACAGGGGTCCGCAAGCGAGCAGTACTTC. Translated: CSAPQGSASEQYF.

A few counts support this clonotype. The chain links TRBV5-1 to TRBJ2-2, with D uncertain. Germline values: CDR1 SGHRS, CDR2 YFSETQ. V dropped 2 bases and J dropped 6 bases, with 8 bases sitting between them. The CDR3 totals 13 residues. CDR3 in DNA: TGCGCCAGCAGCTTCTACGCCCCCGGGGAGCTGTTTTTT. Translating gives CASSFYAPGELFF.

V gene TRBV20-1 combines with J gene TRBJ1-2; D is possibly TRBD1 (5 bases). Between the trimmed V and J ends, which lost 2 bases and 4 bases, there was a span of 14 bases. This CDR3 spans 14 amino acids. CDR1 is DFQATT, CDR2 SNEGSKA, per germline (reference sequence). CDR3 bases: TGCAGTGCTAGACTAGGACACTTACCCTATGGCTACACCTTC. Amino acid sequence: CSARLGHLPYGYTF.

This clonotype was seen only a few times. Sequence at one end of the junction differs from germline and may be a read error. This chain links TRBV28 with TRBJ1-1, with D perhaps TRBD1 (5 bases). The CDR3 is 12 residues long. The V gene's germline CDR1 is MDHEN and CDR2 SYDVKM. In DNA, the CDR3 is TGTGCCAGCAATTTAGCAGGGAAGGAAGCTTTCTTC. Protein product: CASNLAGKEAFF.

Concerning this clonotype itself: This may come from a read error, since a much larger clone is one base off. The chain has TRBV11-2 and TRBJ2-7, with unresolved D. CDR3 length: 16 amino acids. Trimming pared 0 bases from V and 6 bases from J, leaving 18 bases between. Germline V lookup: CDR1 SGHAT, CDR2 FQNNGV. The CDR3 here is CASSLDIGLAFGEQYF. The CDR3 nucleotides are TGTGCCAGCAGCTTAGATATAGGTCTTGCTTTTGGCGAGCAGTACTTC.

This clonotype has a count of ten or more. The CDR3 here is CASTRGADNTGELFF. CDR3 in DNA: TGTGCCAGCACCCGAGGGGCGGATAACACCGGGGAGCTGTTTTTT. This sequence joins TRBV7-2 and TRBJ2-2; D may match TRBD1 or TRBD2 (5 bases each). V lost 7 bases and J lost 2, with 14 bases in between. The CDR3 has 15 amino acids. Germline CDR1 SGHTA, CDR2 FQGNSA.

This clonotype appeared a few times. This chain connects TRBV7-6 to TRBJ2-2, with D possibly matching TRBD2 (6 bases). Germline lookup yields CDR1 SGHVS and CDR2 FNYEAQ. The V and J ends lost 5 bases and 1 base respectively, with 14 bases between them. The CDR3 consists of 16 residues. In DNA form, the CDR3 reads TGTGCCAGCAGCCCCCAAGGGAGGCGGAACACCGGGGAGCTGTTTTTT. Its protein is CASSPQGRRNTGELFF.

The table lists this clonotype with many counts. CDR3 nucleotides: TGTGCCAGCAGCTCACTCACGGACTTGACGTACCAAGAGACCCAGTACTTC. It specifies CASSSLTDLTYQETQYF. The gene calls are TRBV11-1 and TRBJ2-5; tentatively, D is TRBD2 (5 bases). Trimming took off 4 bases at V and 0 bases at J, with 18 bases between the two ends. Germline lookup yields CDR1 SGHAT and CDR2 FQDESV (reference sequence). The CDR3 runs to 17 residues. Supplemented by reference TRBV11-1 and TRBJ2-5, the full variable domain reads EAEVAQSPRYKITEKSQAVAFWCDPISGHATLYWYRQILGQGPELLVQFQDESVVDDSQLPKDRFSAERLKGVDSTLKIQPAELGDSAMYLCASSSLTDLTYQETQYFGPGTRLLVL.

The chain recombines TRBV20-1 with TRBJ2-5; maybe TRBD2 (5 bases). V was pared by 5 bases and J by 5 bases, with 15 bases between. The CDR3 has 13 residues. The V gene's germline CDR1 is DFQATT and CDR2 SNEGSKA (reference sequence). The CDR3 DNA follows: TGCAGTGCTGGCCGCCACGGGGAGGAGACCCAGTACTTC. Amino acid sequence: CSAGRHGEETQYF.

The table lists this clonotype with a few counts. CDR3 bases: TGCAGCGTTACCAGGGACAGTGGAGGCTACACCTTC. Translated, it gives CSVTRDSGGYTF. The V gene is TRBV29-1, the J gene TRBJ1-2; TRBD1 agrees at 7 bases. CDR1 is SQVTM, CDR2 ANQGSEA, per germline. The CDR3 contains 12 residues. Trimming at V came to 5 bases and at J to 8 bases, leaving 8 bases not matched to a gene.

CDR3 protein: CASSASTGASYGYTF. The DNA for the CDR3 is TGTGCCAGCAGTGCGTCGACAGGGGCCAGCTATGGCTACACCTTC. The V call is TRBV12-3 or TRBV12-4, the J call TRBJ1-2; 8 nucleotides agree with TRBD1. This CDR3 comprises 15 residues. V shed 5 bases, J shed 4 bases, and the junction held 9 bases outside the gene matches.

The J gene is TRBJ2-2, the V gene TRBV12-3 or TRBV12-4, with 8 bases that match TRBD2. With 4 bases clipped from V and 7 bases from J, the junction kept 8 bases outside the gene matches. The CDR3 spans 15 residues. DNA for the CDR3: TGTGCCAGCAGTTCCCTCGGACTAGCAGTCGGGGAGCTGTTTTTT. Protein: CASSSLGLAVGELFF.

The chain combines TRBV11-2 with TRBJ2-7; D is unresolved. The germline V gene has CDR1 SGHAT and CDR2 FQNNGV. The CDR3 length is 12 residues. The germline V and J ends were trimmed by 1 base and 6 bases, with 7 bases remaining between them. In nucleotides, the CDR3 is TGTGCCAGCAGCTTAGGGGTGCTCGAGCAGTACTTC. It yields the protein CASSLGVLEQYF.

This clonotype was picked up many times. V usage is TRBV7-2 and J usage is TRBJ1-2; no firm D call. CDR1 is SGHTA and CDR2 is FQGNSA in the germline V gene. This CDR3 has 11 amino acids. V was cut by 2 bases and J by 8 bases, with 6 bases left in between. This chain's CDR3 is CASSLFQGYTF. The CDR3 DNA reads as TGTGCCAGCAGCTTATTTCAGGGCTACACCTTC.

This clonotype was counted at least ten times. The rearrangement uses TRBV7-9 and TRBJ1-2; TRBD1 might be the D (5 bases). V gave up 4 bases and J gave up 6 bases, with 12 bases separating them. Germline CDR1 is SEHNR and CDR2 is FQNEAQ (reference sequence). The CDR3 spans 13 residues. CDR3: CASSSRQSDGYTF. CDR3 sequence (DNA): TGTGCCAGCAGCTCTAGACAGTCGGATGGCTACACCTTC.